This TCR beta chain was obtained from a study of blood T cell repertoires in COVID-19. For the study at large: Italy, Spain and the United States were the sources of the convalescent and acute COVID-19 samples. T cells, B-cell-depleted T cells, or PBMCs supplied cDNA or gDNA.

As processed by the authors: Amplified reference gene primers provided the basis for estimating nucleated cell counts. Sequencing used immunoSEQ multiplex PCR; TCRdb keeps in-frame clones, though not all of them. The DNA gave D and trimming, while V, J and clone size come from that table. The table records over 150,000 clones, roughly 90% of them present only once. Germline assignment: CDR1 LGHNA and CDR2 YSLEER. Trimming removed 0 bases from V and 5 bases from J, with 11 bases in between. This CDR3 comprises 15 residues. Sample: peripheral blood. The chain carries TRBV4-3 and TRBJ1-3; D remains unclear. The receptor was derived from a middle-aged man with acute or convalescent COVID-19. CDR3 DNA: TGCGCCAGCAGCCAAGATCGCGTGATTCGAAACACCATATATTTT. Amino acid sequence: CASSQDRVIRNTIYF.